The clone carrying this TCR beta chain was recorded only once. Its cognate antigen is unknown. The data stem from a study of shared clonotypes between healthy human individuals. Points from the study as a whole: The sole specimen, blood, was sampled, and tissue repertoires likely differ. Lower generation probabilities were found for non-shared clonotypes than for those shared by all four donors.

V lost 8 bases, J lost 0 bases, and 7 bases stayed unmatched. CDR1 and CDR2 from the germline V gene are WNHNN and SYGVQD (reference sequence). The CDR3 length is 14 residues. Per the original methods: ImmunoSEQ yielded junction-only sequences lacking quality scores, so filtering differed. Only in-frame clones appear in the TCRdb table, and some are missing; sequencing was by immunoSEQ multiplex PCR. V and J calls and clone size are as listed in that table; D and trimming were resolved from the DNA. The sample shows 800,000 to 950,000 clones, roughly 96% of them seen only once. Terminally differentiated effector memory CD45RA+ cells were left out of the naive CD8 fraction, which was CD45RO-negative and positively selected for CCR7.

This rearrangement joins TRBV10-1 to TRBJ2-7; 7 bases fit TRBD2. The sample was naive CD8+ T cells sorted from blood. This receptor was identified in a man aged 25 to 40 in good health. The CDR3 here is CASQGLPSSYEQYF. Here the CDR3 DNA reads TGCGCCAGCCAGGGACTACCGAGCTCCTACGAGCAGTACTTC.